This T cell receptor (beta chain) is from a study of shared clonotypes between healthy human individuals. Whole-study results and caveats: Clonotype sharing among donors was thought likely to change with sequencing depth.

The protocol was immunoSEQ multiplex PCR, while the TCRdb copy is restricted to in-frame clones and leaves out a portion. The table shows some 980,000 clones, with 60% to 85% occurring only once. CDR3 size: 13 residues. V shed 10 bases and J shed 4 bases, with 16 bases lying between them. The V gene's germline CDR1 is SNHLY and CDR2 FYNNEI. About this clone: Its antigen is undetermined.

What was sequenced was memory CD4+ T cells sorted from blood. Subset reported: CD45RA-negative fraction. J is TRBJ2-5 and V is TRBV2, with D possibly matching TRBD2 (7 bases). The sequence was obtained from a man younger than 30 in good health. The CDR3 spells CATHRGGVETQYF. The CDR3, as DNA: TGTGCCACCCATAGGGGGGGCGTAGAGACCCAGTACTTC.